This T cell receptor beta chain originates from a study of identical twins. Whole-study results and caveats: Zero-insertion results could be subject to partial confounding by invariant MAIT and iNKT cells. Abundant cord blood beta clonotypes carried fewer insertions; memory repertoires showed none. Among out-of-frame alpha sequences shared by twins, low generation probability occurred in excess.

As for this clonotype: Its antigen is undetermined.

Unique molecular identifiers were present on cDNA, and template switching added a universal primer site. Each CDR3 protein is one row after TCRdb ran MiXCR on the 5' RACE reads. This sample has about 240,000 distinct CDR3 sequences, with approximately 8% found just once. V was pared by 4 bases and J by 4 bases, with 8 bases between. This CDR3 region has 14 residues. CDR1 is MNHEY and CDR2 is SMNVEV in the germline V gene (reference sequence). This sample also appeared in a second study, on yellow fever vaccine responses in identical twins.

Sequenced sample: CD8+ T cells sorted from blood. The genes are TRBV27 and TRBJ1-6, with D hard to call. This sequence was found in a young woman in good health. The CDR3 coding sequence is TGTGCCAGCAGTTCCCGACGGTATAATTCACCCCTCCACTTT. Its protein product is CASSSRRYNSPLHF.